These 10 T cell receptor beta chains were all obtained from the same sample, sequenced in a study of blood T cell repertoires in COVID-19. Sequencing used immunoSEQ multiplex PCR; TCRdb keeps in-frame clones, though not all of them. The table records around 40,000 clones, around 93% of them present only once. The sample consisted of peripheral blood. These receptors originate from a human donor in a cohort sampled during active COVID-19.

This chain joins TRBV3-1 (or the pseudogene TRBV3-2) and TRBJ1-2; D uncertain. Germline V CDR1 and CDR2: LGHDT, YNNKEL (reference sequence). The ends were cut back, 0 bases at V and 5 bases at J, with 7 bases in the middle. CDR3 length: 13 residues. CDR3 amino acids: CASSQDEGYGYTF. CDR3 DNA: TGTGCCAGCAGCCAAGATGAGGGATATGGCTACACCTTC.

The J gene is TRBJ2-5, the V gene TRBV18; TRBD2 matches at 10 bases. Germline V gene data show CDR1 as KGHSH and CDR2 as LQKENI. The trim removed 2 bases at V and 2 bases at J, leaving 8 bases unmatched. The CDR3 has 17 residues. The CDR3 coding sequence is TGTGCCAGCTCACCAGGGACTAGCGAGGAGAGTCAAGAGACCCAGTACTTC. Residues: CASSPGTSEESQETQYF. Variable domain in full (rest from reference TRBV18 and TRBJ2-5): NAGVMQNPRHLVRRRGQEARLRCSPMKGHSHVYWYRQLPEEGLKFMVYLQKENIIDESGMPKERFSAEFPKEGPSILRIQQVVRGDSAAYFCASSPGTSEESQETQYFGPGTRLLVL.

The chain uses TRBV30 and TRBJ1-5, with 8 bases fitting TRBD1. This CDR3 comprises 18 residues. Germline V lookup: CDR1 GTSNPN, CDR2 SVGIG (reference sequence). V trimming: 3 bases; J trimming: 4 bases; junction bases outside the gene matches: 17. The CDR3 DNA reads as TGTGCCTGGAGCAGATTTTCAGGGGGCGTCCCCCGAAATCAGCCCCAGCATTTT. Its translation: CAWSRFSGGVPRNQPQHF.

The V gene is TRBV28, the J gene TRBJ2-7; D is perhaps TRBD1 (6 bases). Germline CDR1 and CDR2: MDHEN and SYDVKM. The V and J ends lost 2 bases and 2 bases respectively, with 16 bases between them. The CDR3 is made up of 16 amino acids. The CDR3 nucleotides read TGTGCCAGCAGTTTAGGGTGGCAGGGGATTACCTACGAGCAGTACTTC. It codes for CASSLGWQGITYEQYF.

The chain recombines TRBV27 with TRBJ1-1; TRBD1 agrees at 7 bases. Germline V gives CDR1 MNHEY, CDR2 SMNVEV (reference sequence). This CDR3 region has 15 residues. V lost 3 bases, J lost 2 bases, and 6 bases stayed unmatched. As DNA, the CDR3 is TGTGCCAGCAGTTTGCCAGGGGGTAGTAACACTGAAGCTTTCTTT. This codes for CASSLPGGSNTEAFF.

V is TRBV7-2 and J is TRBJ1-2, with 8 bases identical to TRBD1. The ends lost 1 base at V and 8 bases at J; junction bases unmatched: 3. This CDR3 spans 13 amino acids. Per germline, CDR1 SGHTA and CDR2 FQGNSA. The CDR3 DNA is TGTGCCAGCAGCTTAGGGACAGGGAAAGGCTACACCTTC. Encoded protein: CASSLGTGKGYTF.

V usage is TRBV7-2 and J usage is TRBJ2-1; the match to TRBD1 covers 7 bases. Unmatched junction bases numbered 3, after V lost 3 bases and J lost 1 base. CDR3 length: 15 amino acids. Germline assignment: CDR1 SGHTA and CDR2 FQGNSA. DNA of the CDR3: TGTGCCAGCAGCTTCGACAGGGCATCCTACAATGAGCAGTTCTTC. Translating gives CASSFDRASYNEQFF.

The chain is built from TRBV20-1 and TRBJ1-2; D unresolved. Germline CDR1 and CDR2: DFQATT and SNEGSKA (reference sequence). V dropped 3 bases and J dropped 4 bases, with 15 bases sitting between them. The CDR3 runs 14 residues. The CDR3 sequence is CSASDRVKTYGYTF. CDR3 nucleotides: TGCAGTGCTAGTGACCGGGTAAAGACCTATGGCTACACCTTC.

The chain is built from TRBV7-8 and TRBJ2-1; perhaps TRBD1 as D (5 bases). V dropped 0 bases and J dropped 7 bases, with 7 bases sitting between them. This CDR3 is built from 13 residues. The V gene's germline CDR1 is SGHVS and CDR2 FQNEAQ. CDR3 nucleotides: TGTGCCAGCAGCTTAGCGAACAGGAATGAGCAGTTCTTC. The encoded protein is CASSLANRNEQFF.

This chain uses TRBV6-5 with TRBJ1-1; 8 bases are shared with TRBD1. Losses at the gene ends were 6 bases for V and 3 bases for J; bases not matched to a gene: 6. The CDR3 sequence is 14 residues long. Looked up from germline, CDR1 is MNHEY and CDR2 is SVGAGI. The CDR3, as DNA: TGTGCCAGCAGGCTCACACAGGGGGACACTGAAGCTTTCTTT. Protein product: CASRLTQGDTEAFF.